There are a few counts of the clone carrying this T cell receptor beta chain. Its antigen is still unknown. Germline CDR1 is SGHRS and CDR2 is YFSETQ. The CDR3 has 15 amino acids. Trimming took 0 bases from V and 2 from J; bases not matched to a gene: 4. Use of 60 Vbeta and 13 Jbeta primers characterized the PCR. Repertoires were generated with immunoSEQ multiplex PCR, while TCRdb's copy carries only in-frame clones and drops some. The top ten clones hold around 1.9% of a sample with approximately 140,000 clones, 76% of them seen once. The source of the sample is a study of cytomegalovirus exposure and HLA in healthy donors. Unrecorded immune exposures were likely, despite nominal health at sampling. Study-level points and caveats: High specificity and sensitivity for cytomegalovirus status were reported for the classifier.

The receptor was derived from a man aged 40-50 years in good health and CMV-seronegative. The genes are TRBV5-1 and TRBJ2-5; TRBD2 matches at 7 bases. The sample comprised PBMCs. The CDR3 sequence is CASSLAAGVQETQYF. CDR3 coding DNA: TGCGCCAGCAGCTTGGCCGCGGGGGTACAAGAGACCCAGTACTTC.